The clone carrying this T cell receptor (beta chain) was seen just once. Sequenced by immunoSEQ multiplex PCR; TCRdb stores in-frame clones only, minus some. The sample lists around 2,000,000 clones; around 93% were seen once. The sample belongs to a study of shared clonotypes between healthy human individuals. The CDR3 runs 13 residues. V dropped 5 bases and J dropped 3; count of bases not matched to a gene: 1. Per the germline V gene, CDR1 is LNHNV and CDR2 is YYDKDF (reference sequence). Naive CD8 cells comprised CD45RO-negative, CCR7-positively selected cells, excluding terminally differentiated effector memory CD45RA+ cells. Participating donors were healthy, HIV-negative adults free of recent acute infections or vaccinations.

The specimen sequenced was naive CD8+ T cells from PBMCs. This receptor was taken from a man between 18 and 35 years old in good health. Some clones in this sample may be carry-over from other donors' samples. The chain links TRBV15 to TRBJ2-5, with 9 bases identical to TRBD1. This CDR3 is CATSGQGKETQYF. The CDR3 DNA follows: TGTGCCACCAGCGGACAGGGGAAAGAGACCCAGTACTTC.